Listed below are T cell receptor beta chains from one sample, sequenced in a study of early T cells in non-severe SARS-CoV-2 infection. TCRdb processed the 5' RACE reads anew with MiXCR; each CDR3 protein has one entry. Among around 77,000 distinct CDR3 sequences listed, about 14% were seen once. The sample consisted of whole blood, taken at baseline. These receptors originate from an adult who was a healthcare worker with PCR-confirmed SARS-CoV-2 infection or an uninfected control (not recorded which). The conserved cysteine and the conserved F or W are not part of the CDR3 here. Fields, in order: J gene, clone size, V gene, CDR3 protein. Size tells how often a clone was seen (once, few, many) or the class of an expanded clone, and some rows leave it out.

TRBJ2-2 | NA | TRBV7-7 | ASSFGPGGNTGELF
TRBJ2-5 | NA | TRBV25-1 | ASMKTDQETQY
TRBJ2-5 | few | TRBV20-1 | SAAYPPLETQY
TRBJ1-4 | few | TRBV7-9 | ASSPRQGAATNEKLF
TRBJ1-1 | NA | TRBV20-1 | SARGPRGLGTEAF
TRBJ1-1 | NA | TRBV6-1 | ASRLQLEAF
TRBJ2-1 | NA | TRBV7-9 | ASSFLAGAPRNEQF
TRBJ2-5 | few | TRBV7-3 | ASSLKDRETQY
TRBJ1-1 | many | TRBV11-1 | ASSLFFTGEAF
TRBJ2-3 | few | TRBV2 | ASSATESTQY
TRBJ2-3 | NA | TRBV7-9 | ASRPAPLPDTQY
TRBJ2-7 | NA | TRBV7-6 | ASSAYYRTVAEQY
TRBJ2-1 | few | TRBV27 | ASSSVTSGRGNEQF
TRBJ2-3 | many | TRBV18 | ASSPREIADTQY
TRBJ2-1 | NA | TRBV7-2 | ASSKGRAGGYNEQF
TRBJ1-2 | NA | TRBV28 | ASSRPRQELNGYT
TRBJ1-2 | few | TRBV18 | ASSPPGVMTFGGYT
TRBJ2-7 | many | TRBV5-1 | ASSSTSGSYEQY